This T cell receptor (beta chain) was sequenced during a study of cytomegalovirus exposure and HLA in healthy donors. Primers: 60 Vbeta forward and 13 Jbeta reverse. Method: immunoSEQ multiplex PCR; TCRdb's copy keeps in-frame clones and lacks some. The table has around 140,000 clones, more than 60% seen once. This clone was counted only a few times. Its antigen remains unidentified. Germline V gene lookup returns CDR1 MGHDK and CDR2 SYGVNS. The junction had 7 bases not matched to a gene; V was cut back by 4 bases and J by 5 bases. This CDR3 is built from 14 residues. Study-wide points: In an earlier analysis, in roughly 600 donors, most V segments appeared productive either ~87% or ~30% of the time.

The material sequenced was PBMCs. This TCR derives from a woman aged 18-30 years in good health and CMV-seronegative. The chain combines TRBV25-1 with TRBJ2-5; TRBD2 matches at 7 bases. The CDR3: CASSGSGKKETQYF. The CDR3 coding sequence is TGTGCCAGCAGTGGCAGCGGGAAAAAGGAGACCCAGTACTTC.